One sample yielded the 20 T cell receptor beta chains listed below, sequenced in a study of OX40 agonist ivuxolimab in advanced cancers. Using immunoSEQ multiplex PCR, the repertoire was profiled, and TCRdb retains in-frame clones only, with some absent. Of roughly 42,000 clones in the sample, 65% to 90% were seen once. The sample was CD4+ or CD8+ T cells sorted from blood, taken in a trial of the OX40 agonist ivuxolimab. These receptors all stem from an adult with an advanced solid tumor such as melanoma, head and neck, liver or kidney cancer.

This rearrangement joins TRBV10-2 to TRBJ1-1, with a weak D call TRBD1 (6 bases). With 5 bases removed from V and 3 bases from J, the gap between germline ends came to 16 bases. The germline V gene encodes CDR1 WSHSY and CDR2 SAAADI. CDR3 length equals 15 residues. The CDR3 region has the DNA TGCGCCAGCAGTCCCCTCTGGGGGGCCGACACTGAAGCTTTCTTT. Protein product: CASSPLWGADTEAFF.

The chain joins TRBV5-4 to TRBJ1-1; D gene ambiguous. This CDR3 contains 12 residues. Germline V lookup: CDR1 SGHNT, CDR2 YYREEE (reference sequence). The ends were cut back, 2 bases at V and 8 bases at J, with 10 bases in the middle. In nucleotides, the CDR3 is TGTGCCAGCAGCTTATCGGGGTCGGAAGCTTTCTTT. Translating it yields CASSLSGSEAFF.

This clone was recorded once. This rearrangement joins TRBV4-3 to TRBJ2-4; D could derive from TRBD1 or TRBD2 (5 bases each). CDR3 length: 16 amino acids. Trimming removed 4 bases from V and 2 bases from J, with 15 bases in between. The germline V gene has CDR1 LGHNA and CDR2 YSLEER. CDR3 coding DNA: TGCGCCAGCAGCCTTTGGGCCTGGGGGACCAAAAACATTCAGTACTTC. This codes for CASSLWAWGTKNIQYF.

Only a few counts were recorded for this clone. CDR3 protein: CASSHGTGGRNEQFF. CDR3 coding DNA: TGCGCCAGCAGCCACGGGACAGGGGGAAGGAATGAGCAGTTCTTC. V and J are TRBV4-3 and TRBJ2-1, with 11 bases fitting TRBD1. V shed 3 bases and J 7 bases; nucleotides not matched to a gene: 5. Germline V lookup: CDR1 LGHNA, CDR2 YSLEER. The CDR3 loop spans 15 amino acids.

The gene calls are TRBV7-9 and TRBJ1-5; D might be TRBD1 (5 bases). This CDR3 comprises 10 residues. V was pared by 10 bases and J by 7 bases, with 8 bases between. CDR1 SEHNR and CDR2 FQNEAQ come from the germline V gene (reference sequence). CDR3 in DNA: TGTGCCACCGGGGGGCAGCCCCAGCATTTT. As protein: CATGGQPQHF. Full variable domain (outside the CDR3, taken from reference TRBV7-9 and TRBJ1-5): DTGVSQNPRHKITKRGQNVTFRCDPISEHNRLYWYRQTLGQGPEFLTYFQNEAQLEKSRLLSDRFSAERPKGSFSTLEIQRTEQGDSAMYLCATGGQPQHFGDGTRLSIL.

This clone is categorized as medium-sized. V is TRBV15 and J is TRBJ2-2, with D possibly being TRBD1 (5 bases). The CDR3 has 14 amino acids. Germline values: CDR1 LNHNV, CDR2 YYDKDF (reference sequence). V was shortened by 5 bases and J by 5 bases, with 12 bases between the two germline ends. CDR3 region: CATSRGRVTGELFF. The CDR3 nucleotides are TGTGCCACCAGCCGAGGCAGGGTGACCGGGGAGCTGTTTTTT.

This clone appeared once. The chain carries TRBV19 and TRBJ1-1; D unresolved. This CDR3 is 12 amino acids long. Trimming cost V 8 bases and J 1 base, with 8 bases left between them. Per the germline V gene, CDR1 is LNHDA and CDR2 is SQIVND (reference sequence). This CDR3 reads CASQEWNTEAFF. CDR3 DNA sequence: TGTGCCAGTCAGGAATGGAACACTGAAGCTTTCTTT.

This clone is a singleton in its sample. The chain uses TRBV7-9 and TRBJ1-2; 8 bases align to TRBD1. Trimming removed 0 bases from V and 7 bases from J; junction bases left unmatched: 7. CDR1 and CDR2 from the germline V gene are SEHNR and FQNEAQ (reference sequence). This CDR3 comprises 15 residues. The DNA for the CDR3 is TGTGCCAGCAGCTTAGCAGCCCAGGGGGCAAGTGGCTACACCTTC. It encodes CASSLAAQGASGYTF.

The chain joins TRBV11-2 to TRBJ2-7, with a weak D call TRBD1 (5 bases). The V gene lost 7 bases and the J gene lost 4 bases, with 17 bases spanning the gap. The CDR3 covers 14 residues. The V gene's germline CDR1 is SGHAT and CDR2 FQNNGV. DNA of the CDR3: TGTGCCAGCACCGACTCGACAGTGAGTTACGAGCAGTACTTC. It translates to CASTDSTVSYEQYF.

The chain employs TRBV7-6 and TRBJ2-7; 7 nucleotides match TRBD1. Germline lookup yields CDR1 SGHVS and CDR2 FNYEAQ. Trimming removed 1 base from V and 7 bases from J; junction bases left unmatched: 16. The CDR3 length is 17 residues. The CDR3 sequence: CASSLVVGGVGSEEQYF. The CDR3 DNA sequence: TGTGCCAGCAGCTTAGTGGTAGGGGGCGTCGGGTCGGAAGAGCAGTACTTC.

This clone was detected only once. The junction shows a germline mismatch at one end, possibly a read error. The rearrangement joins TRBV7-7 to TRBJ1-5, with a weak D call TRBD1 (5 bases). The germline gives CDR1 SSHAT, CDR2 FNYEAQ (reference sequence). The CDR3 has 13 amino acids. The CDR3 nucleotides read TGTGCTAGCAGCCTCGGGACGAATCAGCCCCAGCATTTT. Translation gives CASSLGTNQPQHF.

The chain links TRBV28 to TRBJ2-7; TRBD2 agrees at 10 bases. Losses at the gene ends were 7 bases for V and 2 bases for J; bases not matched to a gene: 8. The CDR3 totals 15 residues. Germline V gene sequence: CDR1 MDHEN, CDR2 SYDVKM. CDR3 bases: TGTGCCAGCAAACCCGGGACTAGCGAGGCCTACGAGCAGTACTTC. Translating it yields CASKPGTSEAYEQYF.

V gene TRBV27 combines with J gene TRBJ2-7; 8 bases agree with TRBD1. Germline CDR1 MNHEY, CDR2 SMNVEV (reference sequence). The J segment lost 5 bases and the V segment lost 6 bases, leaving 12 bases of the junction unmatched. This CDR3 region has 15 residues. The CDR3 loop is CASRLRQGAFDEQYF. The CDR3 DNA sequence: TGTGCCAGCAGACTTCGGCAGGGGGCCTTCGACGAGCAGTACTTC.

The chain is built from TRBV29-1 and TRBJ1-1, with TRBD1 matching 10 bases. The CDR3 is 15 amino acids. V gave up 7 bases and J gave up 1 base; unmatched junction bases: 9. The germline V gene encodes CDR1 SQVTM and CDR2 ANQGSEA. In DNA form, the CDR3 reads TGCAGCGCTCGACCAGGGACAGGGGCGAACACTGAAGCTTTCTTT. Translation gives CSARPGTGANTEAFF. Drawing the rest from reference TRBV29-1 and TRBJ1-1, the complete variable domain is SAVISQKPSRDICQRGTSLTIQCQVDSQVTMMFWYRQQPGQSLTLIATANQGSEATYESGFVIDKFPISRPNLTFSTLTVSNMSPEDSSIYLCSARPGTGANTEAFFGQGTRLTVV.

This chain uses TRBV28 with TRBJ2-5, with TRBD2 matching 8 bases. The end of the DNA aligns better with TRBJ2-7, so the J call may be wrong. The CDR3 is 15 amino acids. CDR1 and CDR2 (germline): MDHEN, SYDVKM. This CDR3 is CASSLLLADMYEQYF. In DNA, the CDR3 is TGTGCCAGCAGCCTCCTACTAGCGGACATGTACGAGCAGTACTTC.

This rearrangement joins TRBV13 to TRBJ2-5; no clear D. The germline gives CDR1 PRHDT, CDR2 FYEKMQ (reference sequence). V was cut by 3 bases and J by 4 bases, with 9 bases left in between. The CDR3 spans 13 residues. DNA of the CDR3: TGTGCCAGCAGCTTGGGTAGACGAGAGACCCAGTACTTC. Translation: CASSLGRRETQYF.

This chain uses TRBV7-9 with TRBJ2-1; 15 bases match TRBD2. Germline V gives CDR1 SEHNR, CDR2 FQNEAQ (reference sequence). The ends lost 4 bases at V and 4 bases at J; junction bases unmatched: 5. CDR3 length: 17 amino acids. CDR3 sequence reads: CASSSLGLAGGYNEQFF. Written as DNA, the CDR3 is TGTGCCAGCAGCTCATTGGGACTAGCGGGAGGTTACAATGAGCAGTTCTTC.

This clone was recorded only once. The V gene is TRBV6-6, the J gene TRBJ2-1, with TRBD1 matching 9 bases. CDR3 length: 15 residues. With V trimmed by 7 bases and J by 8 bases, 12 bases remained unmatched. CDR1 and CDR2 (germline): MNHNY, SVGAGI (reference sequence). In DNA form, the CDR3 reads TGTGCCAGCACTTTGAGGGGACAGGGACCACATGAGCAGTTCTTC. Protein sequence: CASTLRGQGPHEQFF.

The rearrangement uses TRBV5-6 and TRBJ1-1; 7 bases align to TRBD1. Germline trimming cut 0 bases from V and 5 bases from J; bases unmatched to any gene: 7. This CDR3 is built from 15 residues. Germline lookup yields CDR1 SGHDT and CDR2 YYEEEE. CDR3 DNA: TGTGCCAGCAGCTTGGTAGGGGGCTCAAGGACTGAAGCTTTCTTT. Protein sequence: CASSLVGGSRTEAFF.

The chain employs TRBV19 and TRBJ2-7, with D perhaps TRBD2 (6 bases). V was cut by 3 bases and J by 5 bases, with 20 bases left in between. CDR1 LNHDA and CDR2 SQIVND come from the germline V gene (reference sequence). This CDR3 has 16 amino acids. This CDR3 reads CASSINFRGALDEQYF. As DNA, the CDR3 is TGTGCCAGTAGTATTAATTTTCGCGGGGCGTTAGACGAGCAGTACTTC.